Sequencing of this T cell receptor beta chain was carried out in a study of monozygotic twins with inflammatory bowel disease (dated by TCRdb to about 2019). About the full investigation: The complete study included about 28 monozygotic twin pairs: 19 IBD-discordant Danish pairs and nine German pairs, of which four were IBD-concordant and five were IBD-discordant. Within discordant pairs, disease-associated traits were sought mainly by comparing IBD patients with their genetically identical healthy co-twins. Each individual had, on average, about 151 000 unique TCRalpha sequences and 181 000 unique TCRbeta sequences available for analysis.

The library was obtained by 5' RACE. The input for every TCR library was approximately 3,500 ng of total RNA. cDNA was synthesized with SMARTScribe reverse transcriptase in eight separate reactions per sample. During cDNA synthesis, template switching introduced unique molecular identifiers that contained a 6-nucleotide sample barcode. Amplification of TCRalpha and TCRbeta cDNA involved two nested PCRs of 16 and 9 cycles, and each PCR was followed by bead purification. Before amplification, the cDNA was treated with uracil DNA-glycosylase and purified using the QIAquick PCR purification kit. The second PCR added Illumina TruSeq-compatible adapters along with sample-specific barcodes. TapeStation and Qubit were used to check library quality and concentration, and about 5.2 ng of each library went into the pool. The pooled libraries were sequenced with 2 x 100 bp reads and custom sequencing primers on an Illumina HiSeq2500 single-index Rapid Run. As for the authors' bioinformatics: MiGEC version 1.2.6 was used for UMI-based consensus assembly to correct PCR and sequencing errors. V(D)J alignment, clonotype assembly and CDR3 extraction were performed with MiXCR version 2.1.1. Gene usage, clonotype sharing and MAIT/NKT TCR abundance were normalised by analysing the top 1000, 10 000 and 20 000 clonotypes per sample. After downsampling to 27 000 UMIs, diversity was calculated as the inverse Simpson index using the vegan R package. Paired Mann-Whitney U tests were applied to discordant twin pairs, and Benjamini-Hochberg correction was used for multiple testing. TCRdb reprocessed the reads and assigns one entry to each CDR3 protein sequence, leaving out DNA. TCRdb, not the original authors, processed these V and J calls. The sample's table lists a count of roughly 200,000 distinct CDR3 sequences. The top ten clones comprise under 8.5% of the sample.

Summary of the overall study and its limitations: A decrease in TCRbeta repertoire diversity, as measured by inverse Simpson index, was observed in IBD patients compared with their healthy co-twins. The results gave no support for a single strong signal or clonotype linked to IBD. Repertoire similarity did not differ between concordant and discordant twins, possibly due to limited statistical power. Different T cell subtypes could not be distinguished in the analysis. Differing immunosuppressive treatments among patients may have added background noise and inter-individual variability to the repertoires. Compared with healthy twins, IBD patients shared fewer clonotypes with other individuals, and the difference was most pronounced in patients with signs of disease activity.

A remark on this clonotype: Its antigen has not been determined.

A 2.5 ml peripheral blood sample was drawn into PAXgene tubes per donor and stored at -80°C. Total RNA was isolated from whole blood with the PAXgene blood miRNA kit on an automated QIAcube, without T cell sorting. Deep TCRalpha and TCRbeta repertoire profiling with unique molecular barcoding was performed on peripheral blood of monozygotic twin pairs concordant or discordant for inflammatory bowel disease. Smoking habits were recorded for all twin pairs, and individuals were classified as current, former or never smokers. Per the germline V gene (reference sequence), LGHDT is the CDR1 and YNNKEL is the CDR2. The CDR3 numbers 13 residues from cysteine through phenylalanine. No DNA has been recorded.

The sequence links TRBV3-1 to TRBJ2-2; TCRdb returns TRBD1, unconfirmable since there is no DNA. This receptor was identified in a human donor with ulcerative colitis or Crohn's disease, or a healthy co-twin of an affected twin (not recorded which). Sequenced input: blood. The CDR3 reads as follows: CASSQRGTGELFF.